This TCR beta chain was retrieved from a study of blood T cell repertoires in COVID-19. The wider study: Sites across the United States, Italy and Spain contributed samples from acute and convalescent COVID-19. From T cells, B-cell-depleted T cells, or PBMCs came the material, which was cDNA or gDNA.

V gave up 4 bases and J gave up 4 bases; unmatched junction bases: 6. CDR1 is ENHRY, CDR2 SYGVKD, per germline. CDR3 length equals 14 residues. This clone was seen once. Authors' processing steps: It was from reference gene primer amplification that nucleated cell counts were estimated. Generated by immunoSEQ multiplex PCR, the TCRdb table keeps only in-frame clones and is missing some. The V and J calls and clone size come from that table; D and trimming were worked out from the DNA. The sample shows under 250,000 clones, roughly 86% of them seen only once. The receptor's source is a woman between 40 and 55 years old with acute or convalescent COVID-19. Specimen: peripheral blood. The V call is TRBV10-3, the J call TRBJ1-2; 7 bases agree with TRBD1. The CDR3 is CAISGTGTTYGYTF. The CDR3 bases are TGTGCCATCAGTGGGACAGGAACGACCTATGGCTACACCTTC.